Below, 30 T cell receptor beta chains from the same sample are listed, as sequenced in a study of early T cells in non-severe SARS-CoV-2 infection. One entry per CDR3 protein, called by TCRdb with MiXCR from the 5' RACE reads. The sample carries tens of thousands of distinct CDR3 sequences, around 13% recorded once. Sample: whole blood. The receptors were sampled from an adult who was a healthcare worker with PCR-confirmed SARS-CoV-2 infection or an uninfected control (not recorded which).

This clonotype showed up many times. The chain links TRBV20-1 to TRBJ1-5; D may be TRBD1 (5 bases). Trimming removed 5 bases at V and 7 bases at J, with 9 bases between. The CDR3 runs to 11 residues. Germline V CDR1 and CDR2: DFQATT, SNEGSKA (reference sequence). CDR3 protein: CSASQGQPQHF. CDR3 sequence (DNA): TGCAGTGCTTCCCAGGGACAGCCCCAGCATTTT.

This clonotype turned up a few times. The rearrangement joins TRBV14 to TRBJ1-6; perhaps TRBD1 as D (6 bases). The CDR3 loop spans 14 amino acids. Germline V gene lookup returns CDR1 SGHDN and CDR2 FVKESK. V shed 1 base and J shed 10 bases, with 11 bases lying between them. In DNA, the CDR3 is TGTGCCAGCAGCCAAGCCGCGACAGGCTCACCCCTCCACTTT. Its protein is CASSQAATGSPLHF.

The CDR3 is CASRVPLSSYEQYF. CDR3 DNA: TGTGCCAGCAGGGTCCCTCTCAGCTCCTACGAGCAGTACTTC. This rearrangement joins TRBV3-1 to TRBJ2-7; no firm D call. This CDR3 is 14 amino acids long. Germline values: CDR1 LGHDT, CDR2 YNNKEL (reference sequence). Trimming removed 6 bases from V and 0 bases from J, with 12 bases in between.

The chain employs TRBV6-5 and TRBJ2-1; no reliable D call. Trimming shortened V by 5 bases and J by 1 base, and 9 bases separated the two germline ends. The V gene's germline CDR1 is MNHEY and CDR2 SVGAGI. The CDR3 extends over 14 amino acids. The CDR3 loop reads CASSGPTSYNEQFF. CDR3 in DNA: TGTGCCAGCAGTGGCCCCACATCCTACAATGAGCAGTTCTTC.

The table lists this clonotype with a few counts. The chain recombines TRBV2 with TRBJ1-5; D possibly corresponds to TRBD1 (6 bases). Trimming pared 6 bases from V and 0 bases from J, leaving 12 bases between. Germline-derived CDR1 and CDR2 are SNHLY and FYNNEI. This CDR3 comprises 15 residues. The CDR3 here is CASSHGQYSNQPQHF. In nucleotides, the CDR3 is TGTGCCAGCAGCCACGGACAGTATAGCAATCAGCCCCAGCATTTT.

This clonotype was observed at least ten times. V is TRBV5-4 and J is TRBJ2-7; the D is unclear. Germline V lookup: CDR1 SGHNT, CDR2 YYREEE (reference sequence). Trimming removed 1 base at V and 2 bases at J, with 4 bases between. The CDR3 has 12 residues. CDR3 sequence (DNA): TGTGCCAGCAGCTTGTACGCCTACGAGCAGTACTTC. The encoded protein is CASSLYAYEQYF.

The rearrangement joins TRBV7-2 to TRBJ2-1, with D perhaps TRBD1 (5 bases). The CDR3 spans 14 residues. Trimming took 2 bases from V and 12 from J, leaving 17 bases between them. CDR1 and CDR2 from the germline V gene are SGHTA and FQGNSA. The CDR3 region is CASSLTGTTMRQFF. The CDR3 DNA sequence: TGTGCCAGCAGCTTAACAGGTACTACAATGAGGCAGTTCTTC.

A few counts support this clonotype. The CDR3 sequence: CASSPRGATYEQYF. The CDR3 DNA sequence: TGTGCCAGCAGTCCGCGGGGGGCCACGTACGAGCAGTACTTC. The rearrangement joins TRBV7-6 to TRBJ2-7, with 8 bases aligning to TRBD2. V lost 6 bases and J lost 4; bases outside the gene matches: 8. Germline V gives CDR1 SGHVS, CDR2 FNYEAQ. The CDR3 contains 14 residues.

The chain recombines TRBV7-6 with TRBJ2-7; 14 bases map to TRBD2. Germline-derived CDR1 and CDR2 are SGHVS and FNYEAQ. Trimming took 5 bases from V and 4 from J; bases not matched to a gene: 4. CDR3 length equals 15 residues. The CDR3 nucleotides are TGTGCCAGCAGCCCCGGGACTAGCGGGGGATACGAGCAGTACTTC. It encodes CASSPGTSGGYEQYF.

This rearrangement joins TRBV5-5 to TRBJ2-7; D is perhaps TRBD1 or TRBD2 (7 bases each). Germline V CDR1 and CDR2: SGHKS, YYEKEE (reference sequence). V lost 3 bases, J lost 3 bases, and 22 bases lay in between. The CDR3 has 17 residues. As DNA, the CDR3 is TGTGCCAGCAGCTCAGGGGGGGACATCCGGCCCAGCTACGAGCAGTACTTC. It specifies CASSSGGDIRPSYEQYF.

The chain joins TRBV7-9 to TRBJ1-3; a possible D gene is TRBD1 (5 bases). The CDR3 runs to 17 residues. The germline CDR1 and CDR2 sequences are SEHNR and FQNEAQ (reference sequence). V lost 2 bases to trimming and J lost 0 bases, with 14 bases between them. The CDR3 is CASSLLPDRLSGNTIYF. CDR3 bases: TGTGCCAGCAGCTTATTGCCCGACAGACTCTCTGGAAACACCATATATTTT.

The J gene is TRBJ2-7, the V gene TRBV27, with D hard to call. The V end lost 6 bases, the J end lost 5 bases, and 11 bases lay between the germline ends. Germline V gene data show CDR1 as MNHEY and CDR2 as SMNVEV (reference sequence). This CDR3 is 12 amino acids long. CDR3 DNA: TGTGCCAGCAGAACCCTTTCTCACGAGCAGTACTTC. Its protein is CASRTLSHEQYF.

The chain carries TRBV7-8 and TRBJ2-1, with D possibly being TRBD1 (6 bases). The CDR3 is 13 amino acids. Trimming cost V 4 bases and J 6 bases, with 10 bases left between them. CDR1 is SGHVS and CDR2 is FQNEAQ in the germline V gene. The CDR3 sequence: CASSSQGPNEQFF. The CDR3 DNA reads as TGTGCCAGCAGCTCACAGGGACCCAATGAGCAGTTCTTC.

CDR3 amino acids: CASSLDQDTQYF. CDR3 nucleotide sequence: TGTGCCAGCAGCTTAGATCAAGATACGCAGTATTTT. The chain employs TRBV11-3 and TRBJ2-3; D call uncertain. CDR1 is SGHNT, CDR2 YENEEA, per germline. Trimming pared 0 bases from V and 5 bases from J, leaving 3 bases between. The CDR3 consists of 12 residues. Drawing the rest from reference TRBV11-3 and TRBJ2-3, the complete variable domain is EAGVVQSPRYKIIEKKQPVAFWCNPISGHNTLYWYLQNLGQGPELLIRYENEEAVDDSQLPKDRFSAERLKGVDSTLKIQPAELGDSAVYLCASSLDQDTQYFGPGTRLTVL.

This clonotype has a handful of counts. V usage is TRBV7-9 and J usage is TRBJ2-3; tentatively, D is TRBD1 or TRBD2 (5 bases each). The CDR3 spans 14 residues. V was clipped by 4 bases and J by 4 bases, with 12 bases between them. Germline CDR1 and CDR2: SEHNR and FQNEAQ (reference sequence). CDR3 DNA: TGTGCCAGCAGCTCCGGGACCAACCCAGATACGCAGTATTTT. Protein sequence: CASSSGTNPDTQYF.

The rearrangement uses TRBV5-6 and TRBJ1-2; no firm D call. Germline CDR1 SGHDT, CDR2 YYEEEE. The V gene lost 4 bases and the J gene lost 4 bases, with 17 bases spanning the gap. The CDR3 runs to 15 residues. The CDR3 DNA follows: TGTGCCAGCAGCCCCGGGAGGGCACAGCTCTATGGCTACACCTTC. The encoded protein is CASSPGRAQLYGYTF.

This clonotype was counted only a few times. This sequence joins TRBV18 and TRBJ2-7, with 7 bases identical to TRBD1. J lost 1 base, V lost 8 bases, and 23 bases had no gene match. Looked up from germline, CDR1 is KGHSH and CDR2 is LQKENI. CDR3 length: 19 amino acids. This chain's CDR3 is CASRGKRQGLIDPSYEQYF. In DNA form, the CDR3 reads TGTGCCAGCCGCGGAAAGAGACAGGGTTTGATCGACCCTTCCTACGAGCAGTACTTC. The variable domain in full, with the rest retrieved from reference TRBV18 and TRBJ2-7, is NAGVMQNPRHLVRRRGQEARLRCSPMKGHSHVYWYRQLPEEGLKFMVYLQKENIIDESGMPKERFSAEFPKEGPSILRIQQVVRGDSAAYFCASRGKRQGLIDPSYEQYFGPGTRLTVT.

This clonotype has just a few counts. This chain uses TRBV30 with TRBJ2-7; no definite D call. This CDR3 has 13 amino acids. V was clipped by 7 bases and J by 2 bases, with 15 bases between them. Germline V gene data show CDR1 as GTSNPN and CDR2 as SVGIG (reference sequence). DNA for the CDR3: TGTGCCTCGAACACCCTAGGGACCTACGAGCAGTACTTC. This gives the protein CASNTLGTYEQYF.

This sequence joins TRBV5-6 and TRBJ2-7; TRBD1 matches at 7 bases. Germline-derived CDR1 and CDR2 are SGHDT and YYEEEE. The CDR3 length is 15 residues. Trimming removed 3 bases from V and 5 bases from J; junction bases left unmatched: 11. The CDR3 is CASSSPLGQFNEQYF. CDR3 DNA: TGTGCCAGCAGCTCCCCCCTGGGACAGTTCAACGAGCAGTACTTC.

This clonotype has just a few counts. The CDR3 coding sequence is TGTGCCAGCAGCTTAGCAGGGACTAACTATGGCTACACCTTC. As protein: CASSLAGTNYGYTF. This rearrangement joins TRBV7-2 to TRBJ1-2; no firm D call. The CDR3 is made up of 14 amino acids. V was pared by 0 bases and J by 0 bases, with 5 bases between. Per the germline V gene, CDR1 is SGHTA and CDR2 is FQGNSA.

This clonotype was counted only a few times. The chain employs TRBV19 and TRBJ1-5; D possibly corresponds to TRBD1 (5 bases). The CDR3 has 13 residues. V gave up 9 bases and J gave up 1 base, with 10 bases separating them. Germline V gene data show CDR1 as LNHDA and CDR2 as SQIVND (reference sequence). The CDR3 sequence: CASGTVSNQPQHF. The CDR3 DNA reads as TGTGCCAGCGGGACGGTGAGCAATCAGCCCCAGCATTTT. The full variable domain, completed using reference TRBV19 and TRBJ1-5, is DGGITQSPKYLFRKEGQNVTLSCEQNLNHDAMYWYRQDPGQGLRLIYYSQIVNDFQKGDIAEGYSVSREKKESFPLTVTSAQKNPTAFYLCASGTVSNQPQHFGDGTRLSIL.

This clonotype came up many times. The chain couples TRBV7-9 to TRBJ1-1; D unclear. The germline V and J ends were trimmed by 1 base and 0 bases, with 6 bases remaining between them. Germline lookup yields CDR1 SEHNR and CDR2 FQNEAQ (reference sequence). The CDR3 is 14 residues long. CDR3 sequence: CASSLEGMNTEAFF. CDR3 nucleotides: TGTGCCAGCAGCTTAGAGGGTATGAACACTGAAGCTTTCTTT. Full variable domain (outside the CDR3, taken from reference TRBV7-9 and TRBJ1-1): DTGVSQNPRHKITKRGQNVTFRCDPISEHNRLYWYRQTLGQGPEFLTYFQNEAQLEKSRLLSDRFSAERPKGSFSTLEIQRTEQGDSAMYLCASSLEGMNTEAFFGQGTRLTVV.

This clonotype was counted at least ten times. The genes are TRBV27 and TRBJ2-3; D call uncertain. The V and J ends lost 3 bases and 0 bases respectively, with 7 bases between them. The CDR3 is made up of 14 amino acids. Germline CDR1 is MNHEY and CDR2 is SMNVEV (reference sequence). Here the CDR3 reads CASSLGPSTDTQYF. The DNA of the CDR3 is TGTGCCAGCAGTTTGGGCCCTAGCACAGATACGCAGTATTTT.

CDR3 in DNA: TGTGCCAGCAGCCGGGGCTCCTACAATGAGCAGTTCTTC. It yields the protein CASSRGSYNEQFF. This chain joins TRBV7-3 and TRBJ2-1, with a possible D match to TRBD2 (5 bases). Deletions cut 5 bases from V and 0 bases from J, with 5 bases between. This CDR3 region has 13 residues. CDR1 and CDR2 from the germline V gene are SGHTA and FQGTGA.

CDR3: CASSSDRAYSNQPQHF. The DNA of the CDR3 is TGTGCCAGCAGTTCAGACAGGGCGTATAGCAATCAGCCCCAGCATTTT. The chain uses TRBV28 and TRBJ1-5; 7 bases match TRBD1. V gave up 4 bases and J gave up 0 bases; unmatched junction bases: 6. This CDR3 comprises 16 residues. Germline lookup yields CDR1 MDHEN and CDR2 SYDVKM.

This clonotype was picked up a small number of times. The genes are TRBV5-1 and TRBJ1-4; D is unresolved. V lost 2 bases, J lost 0 bases, and 14 bases lay in between. Looked up from germline, CDR1 is SGHRS and CDR2 is YFSETQ. The CDR3 has 17 residues. The CDR3 DNA sequence: TGCGCCAGCAGCTTCAACGAATGGCCCGCAACTAATGAAAAACTGTTTTTT. Its translation is CASSFNEWPATNEKLFF.

In this sample, this clonotype turned up many times. The chain couples TRBV6-6 to TRBJ1-1; D is perhaps TRBD1 (5 bases). CDR1 and CDR2 (germline): MNHNY, SVGAGI (reference sequence). CDR3 length: 14 residues. V lost 1 base to trimming and J lost 3 bases, with 9 bases between them. The CDR3 nucleotides are TGTGCCAGCAGTTACTTCCAGGGTTACACTGAAGCTTTCTTT. It encodes CASSYFQGYTEAFF.

The rearrangement links TRBV10-3 to TRBJ2-3; D unresolved. V lost 6 bases and J lost 3, with 4 bases in between. In germline, CDR1 is ENHRY, CDR2 SYGVKD. The CDR3 runs 11 residues. The CDR3 DNA reads TGTGCCATCAGCCAGACAGATACGCAGTATTTT. Translation: CAISQTDTQYF.

This clonotype was seen a handful of times. The chain employs TRBV5-1 and TRBJ1-1, with D hard to call. CDR1 and CDR2 from the germline V gene are SGHRS and YFSETQ. Deletions cut 5 bases from V and 2 bases from J, with 10 bases between. The CDR3 is made up of 13 amino acids. As DNA, the CDR3 is TGCGCCAGCAGACCTGGGATCAACACTGAAGCTTTCTTT. This translates into CASRPGINTEAFF.

This sequence joins TRBV7-2 and TRBJ2-5, with D uncertain. The CDR3 extends over 14 amino acids. V dropped 1 base and J dropped 4 bases, with 10 bases sitting between them. CDR1 and CDR2 from the germline V gene are SGHTA and FQGNSA. CDR3 nucleotide sequence: TGTGCCAGCAGCTTAGGAAAGGGTGTAGAGACCCAGTACTTC. Translated: CASSLGKGVETQYF.